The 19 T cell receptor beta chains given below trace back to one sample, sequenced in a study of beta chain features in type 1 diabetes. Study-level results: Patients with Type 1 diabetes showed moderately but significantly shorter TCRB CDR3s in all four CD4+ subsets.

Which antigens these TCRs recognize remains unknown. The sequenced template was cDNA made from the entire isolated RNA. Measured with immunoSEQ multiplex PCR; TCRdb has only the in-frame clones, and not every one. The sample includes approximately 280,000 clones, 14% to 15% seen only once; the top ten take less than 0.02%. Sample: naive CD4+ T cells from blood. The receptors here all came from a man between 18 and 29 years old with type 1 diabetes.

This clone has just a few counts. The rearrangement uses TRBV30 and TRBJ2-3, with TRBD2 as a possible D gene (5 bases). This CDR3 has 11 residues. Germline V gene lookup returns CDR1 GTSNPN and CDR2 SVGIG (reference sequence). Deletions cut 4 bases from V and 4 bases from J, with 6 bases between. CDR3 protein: CAWTLADTQYF. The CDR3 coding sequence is TGTGCCTGGACACTAGCAGATACGCAGTATTTT. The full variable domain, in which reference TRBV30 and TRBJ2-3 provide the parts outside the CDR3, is SQTIHQWPATLVQPVGSPLSLECTVEGTSNPNLYWYRQAAGRGLQLLFYSVGIGQISSEVPQNLSASRPQDRQFILSSKKLLLSDSGFYLCAWTLADTQYFGPGTRLTVL.

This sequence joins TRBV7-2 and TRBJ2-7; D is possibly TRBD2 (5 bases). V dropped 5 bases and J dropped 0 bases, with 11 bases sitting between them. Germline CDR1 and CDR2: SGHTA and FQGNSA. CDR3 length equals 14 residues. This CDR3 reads CASSATSASYEQYF. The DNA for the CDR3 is TGTGCCAGCAGCGCCACTAGTGCCTCCTACGAGCAGTACTTC. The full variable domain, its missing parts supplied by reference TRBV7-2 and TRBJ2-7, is GAGVSQSPSNKVTEKGKDVELRCDPISGHTALYWYRQSLGQGLEFLIYFQGNSAPDKSGLPSDRFSAERTGGSVSTLTIQRTQQEDSAVYLCASSATSASYEQYFGPGTRLTVT.

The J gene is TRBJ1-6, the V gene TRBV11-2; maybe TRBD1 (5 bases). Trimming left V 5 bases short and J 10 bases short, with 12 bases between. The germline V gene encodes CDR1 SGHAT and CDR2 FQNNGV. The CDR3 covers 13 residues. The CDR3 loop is CASSDAGGSPLHF. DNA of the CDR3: TGTGCCAGCAGCGACGCGGGGGGGTCACCCCTCCACTTT. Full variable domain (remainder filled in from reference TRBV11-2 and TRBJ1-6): EAGVAQSPRYKIIEKRQSVAFWCNPISGHATLYWYQQILGQGPKLLIQFQNNGVVDDSQLPKDRFSAERLKGVDSTLKIQPAKLEDSAVYLCASSDAGGSPLHFGNGTRLTVT.

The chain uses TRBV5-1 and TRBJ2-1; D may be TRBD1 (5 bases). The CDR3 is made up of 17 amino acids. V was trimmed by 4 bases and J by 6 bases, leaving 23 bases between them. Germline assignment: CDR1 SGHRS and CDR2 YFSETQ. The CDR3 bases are TGCGCCAGCAGCCCCGGATGGCAGGGCCTCCTAGGCAATGAGCAGTTCTTC. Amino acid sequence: CASSPGWQGLLGNEQFF.

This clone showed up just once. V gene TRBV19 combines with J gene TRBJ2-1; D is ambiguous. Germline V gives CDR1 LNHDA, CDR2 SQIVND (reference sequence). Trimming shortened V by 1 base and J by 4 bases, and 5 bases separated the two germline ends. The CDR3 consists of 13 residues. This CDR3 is CASSIVRYNEQFF. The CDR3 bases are TGTGCCAGTAGTATAGTCAGATACAATGAGCAGTTCTTC.

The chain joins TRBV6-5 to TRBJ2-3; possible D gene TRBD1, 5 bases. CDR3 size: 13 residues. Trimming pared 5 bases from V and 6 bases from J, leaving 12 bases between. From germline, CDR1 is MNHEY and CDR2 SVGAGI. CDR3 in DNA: TGTGCCAGCAGTGACCAGGGAAGCGATACGCAGTATTTT. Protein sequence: CASSDQGSDTQYF.

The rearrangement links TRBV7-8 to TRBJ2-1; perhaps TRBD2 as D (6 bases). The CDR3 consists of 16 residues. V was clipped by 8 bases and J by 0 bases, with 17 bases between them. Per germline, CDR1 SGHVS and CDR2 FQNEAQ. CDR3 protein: CASQEGNPNSYNEQFF. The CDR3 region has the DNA TGTGCCAGCCAGGAGGGAAACCCTAACTCCTACAATGAGCAGTTCTTC.

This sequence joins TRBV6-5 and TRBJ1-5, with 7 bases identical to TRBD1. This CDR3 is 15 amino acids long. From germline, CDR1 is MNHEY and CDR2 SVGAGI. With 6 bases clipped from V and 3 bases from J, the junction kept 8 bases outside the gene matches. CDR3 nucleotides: TGTGCCAGCAGCCGGACAGGTTGGGACAATCAGCCCCAGCATTTT. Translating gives CASSRTGWDNQPQHF.

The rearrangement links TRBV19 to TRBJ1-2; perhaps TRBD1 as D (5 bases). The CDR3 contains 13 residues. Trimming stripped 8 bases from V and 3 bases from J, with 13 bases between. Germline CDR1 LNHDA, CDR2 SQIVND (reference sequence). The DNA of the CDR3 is TGTGCCAGTTCCCGGGACTCCGACTATGGCTACACCTTC. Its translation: CASSRDSDYGYTF.

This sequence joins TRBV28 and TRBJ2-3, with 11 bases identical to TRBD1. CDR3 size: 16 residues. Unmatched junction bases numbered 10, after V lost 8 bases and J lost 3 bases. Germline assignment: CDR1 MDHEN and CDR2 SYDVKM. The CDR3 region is CASSPVGQGATDTQYF. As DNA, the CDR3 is TGTGCCAGCTCTCCGGTAGGACAGGGGGCGACAGATACGCAGTATTTT.

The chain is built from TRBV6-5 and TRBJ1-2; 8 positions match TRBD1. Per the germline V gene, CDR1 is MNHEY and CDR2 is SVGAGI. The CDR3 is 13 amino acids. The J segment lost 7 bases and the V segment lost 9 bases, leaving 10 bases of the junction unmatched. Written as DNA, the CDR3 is TGTGCCAGTTATCGGACAGGGAGGTCTGGCTACACCTTC. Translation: CASYRTGRSGYTF.

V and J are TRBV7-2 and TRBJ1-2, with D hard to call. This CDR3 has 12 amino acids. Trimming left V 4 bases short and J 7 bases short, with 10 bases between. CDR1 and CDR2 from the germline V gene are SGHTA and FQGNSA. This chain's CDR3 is CASSSSRGGYTF. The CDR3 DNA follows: TGTGCCAGCAGCTCATCCCGGGGTGGCTACACCTTC.

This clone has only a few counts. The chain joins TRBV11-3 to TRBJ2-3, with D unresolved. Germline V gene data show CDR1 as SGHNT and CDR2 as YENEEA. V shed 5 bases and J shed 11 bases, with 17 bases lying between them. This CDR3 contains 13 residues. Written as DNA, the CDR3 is TGTGCCAGCAGCCCCACGTCCCATAGTGGGCAGTATTTT. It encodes CASSPTSHSGQYF.

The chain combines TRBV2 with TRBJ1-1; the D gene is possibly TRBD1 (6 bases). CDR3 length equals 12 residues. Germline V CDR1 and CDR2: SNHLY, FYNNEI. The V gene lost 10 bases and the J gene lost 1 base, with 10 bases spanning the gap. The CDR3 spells CATRGGNTEAFF. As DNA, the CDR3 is TGTGCCACGAGGGGGGGGAACACTGAAGCTTTCTTT.

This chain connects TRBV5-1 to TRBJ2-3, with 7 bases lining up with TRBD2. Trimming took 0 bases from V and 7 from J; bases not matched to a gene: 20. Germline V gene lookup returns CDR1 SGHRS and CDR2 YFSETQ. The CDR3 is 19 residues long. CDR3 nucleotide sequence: TGCGCCAGCAGCTTGGGCGTGCCCCCGAGGAGCGGGAATTTAAATACGCAGTATTTT. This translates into CASSLGVPPRSGNLNTQYF.

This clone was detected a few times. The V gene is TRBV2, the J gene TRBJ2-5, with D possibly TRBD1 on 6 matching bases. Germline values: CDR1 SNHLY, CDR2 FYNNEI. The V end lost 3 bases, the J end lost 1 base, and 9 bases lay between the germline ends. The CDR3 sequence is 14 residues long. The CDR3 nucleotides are TGTGCCAGCAGTGACCAGGGGCTCCAAGAGACCCAGTACTTC. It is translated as CASSDQGLQETQYF.

CDR3 nucleotide sequence: TGTGCCAGCAGCCCTCCAGCGGGGGGCCCTAGCACAGATACGCAGTATTTT. Translating it yields CASSPPAGGPSTDTQYF. The chain carries TRBV7-2 and TRBJ2-3; 9 bases match TRBD2. The length of the CDR3 is 17 residues. Per the germline V gene, CDR1 is SGHTA and CDR2 is FQGNSA. J lost 0 bases, V lost 5 bases, and 9 bases had no gene match.

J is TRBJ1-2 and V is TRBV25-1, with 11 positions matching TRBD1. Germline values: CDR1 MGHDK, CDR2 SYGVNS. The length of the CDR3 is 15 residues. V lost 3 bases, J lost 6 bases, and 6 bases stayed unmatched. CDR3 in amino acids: CASSDPRTGGDGYTF. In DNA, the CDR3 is TGTGCCAGCAGTGATCCCCGGACAGGGGGCGATGGCTACACCTTC.

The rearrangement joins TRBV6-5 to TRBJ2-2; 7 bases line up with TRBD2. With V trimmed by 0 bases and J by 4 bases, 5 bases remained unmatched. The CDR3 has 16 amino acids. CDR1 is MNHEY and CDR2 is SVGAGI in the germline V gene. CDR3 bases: TGTGCCAGCAGTTACTCGCCGACTAGCCTCACCGGGGAGCTGTTTTTT. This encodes CASSYSPTSLTGELFF.